The rows below give T cell receptor beta chains drawn from one sample of a study of cytomegalovirus exposure and HLA in healthy donors. The table came from immunoSEQ multiplex PCR; TCRdb's copy has only in-frame clones and leaves some out. In the table there are tens of thousands of clones, nearly 80% of which are singletons. Specimen: PBMCs. The receptor source for this set is a woman between 40 and 50 years old in good health and CMV-seronegative. Both conserved end residues are part of each CDR3.

j_call v_call cdr3_aa
TRBJ2-5 TRBV2 CASSPRTSGGETQYF
TRBJ2-7 TRBV19 CASSLRDSYYEQYF
TRBJ2-1 TRBV7-2 CATKREQGSNEQFF
TRBJ2-1 TRBV2 CASSTLAGVEQFF
TRBJ1-2 TRBV6-1 CASSGMTGDDVYGYTF
TRBJ1-6 TRBV30 CAWSGQGVSPLHF
TRBJ2-7 TRBV4-1 CASSQRQGPTYEQYF
TRBJ1-1 TRBV18 CASSPPGPGGTEAFF
TRBJ2-7 TRBV6-5 CASSTAKGAREQYF
TRBJ1-2 TRBV5-4 CASSFQDRGYGYTF
TRBJ1-2 TRBV18 CASSHLTEGYGYTF
TRBJ1-2 TRBV4-1 CASSQDSDSTRSGYTF
TRBJ1-4 TRBV30 CAWNRQVGQEKLFF
TRBJ1-2 TRBV12-2 CAENGGPYGYTF